The following is a TCR beta chain sequence with its context. Its antigen is not known. The CDR3 runs to 14 residues. V shed 5 bases and J shed 4 bases, with 12 bases lying between them. The germline CDR1 and CDR2 sequences are MNHNY and SVGAGI (reference sequence). These data belong to a study of shared clonotypes between healthy human individuals. Points from the study as a whole: Rarefaction revealed incomplete sorted-subset sequencing despite large depth. The represented genetic and exposure-history diversity was limited by the small number of donors. Across a few donors, naive CD4 shared roughly 5.1%, naive CD8 more than 3%, memory CD4 about 2.5%, memory CD8 over 0.3%.

Clones were read by immunoSEQ multiplex PCR, and TCRdb kept only the in-frame ones, dropping some. Of around 2,000,000 clones in the sample, over 85% were seen once. The gene calls are TRBV6-6 and TRBJ2-1; D remains ambiguous. This receptor was obtained from a man aged 18 to 30 in good health. The sample consisted of naive CD4+ T cells sorted from blood. Indicated subset: CD45RA+ positively selected. DNA of the CDR3: TGTGCCAGCAGTGCGTCGGGCCCTTACAATGAGCAGTTCTTC. This sequence encodes CASSASGPYNEQFF.